These 17 T cell receptor beta chains were sequenced from one sample in a study of control samples from healthy donors and cancer patients. Repertoires were generated with immunoSEQ multiplex PCR, while TCRdb's copy carries only in-frame clones and drops some. The data show roughly 450,000 clones, 80% to 95% seen once. Sequencing used PBMCs. The receptor source for this set is a man between 40 and 49 years old with head and neck cancer.

The chain combines TRBV9 with TRBJ1-2; 7 positions agree with TRBD1. V dropped 3 bases and J dropped 4; count of bases not matched to a gene: 9. The V gene's germline CDR1 is SGDLS and CDR2 YYNGEE. This CDR3 has 15 residues. The chain's CDR3 is CASSGWDSAFYGYTF. The CDR3 DNA reads as TGTGCCAGCAGCGGATGGGACAGCGCTTTCTATGGCTACACCTTC.

The chain couples TRBV5-5 to TRBJ1-4, with no clear D. This CDR3 region has 16 residues. The germline V and J ends were trimmed by 5 bases and 0 bases, with 14 bases remaining between them. Germline lookup yields CDR1 SGHKS and CDR2 YYEKEE (reference sequence). CDR3 DNA: TGTGCCAGCAGTCCTCGGGAACAACCAACTAATGAAAAACTGTTTTTT. The encoded protein is CASSPREQPTNEKLFF.

The chain has TRBV28 and TRBJ2-6; TRBD1 matches at 7 bases. From germline, CDR1 is MDHEN and CDR2 SYDVKM. The CDR3 is 15 residues long. After removal of 6 bases from V and 0 bases from J, the junction contained 2 bases not matched to a gene. The CDR3 sequence: CASRHRGSGANVLTF. CDR3 DNA: TGTGCCAGCAGACACAGGGGCTCTGGGGCCAACGTCCTGACTTTC.

The chain carries TRBV11-2 and TRBJ2-3; 10 nucleotides line up with TRBD2. V lost 3 bases and J lost 6; bases outside the gene matches: 15. The CDR3 loop spans 18 amino acids. Germline V gene data show CDR1 as SGHAT and CDR2 as FQNNGV. CDR3 amino acids: CASSFGAGGLGGEDTQYF. The CDR3 DNA reads as TGTGCCAGCAGCTTCGGAGCGGGGGGGCTGGGTGGAGAGGATACGCAGTATTTT.

The chain uses TRBV20-1 and TRBJ1-5, with D perhaps matching TRBD1 (5 bases). V gave up 3 bases and J gave up 3 bases, with 9 bases separating them. The CDR3 is made up of 13 amino acids. Germline V CDR1 and CDR2: DFQATT, SNEGSKA (reference sequence). CDR3 nucleotides: TGCAGTGCTAGTAACAGGAACAATCAGCCCCAGCATTTT. Translation gives CSASNRNNQPQHF.

This chain joins TRBV4-3 and TRBJ2-2; D is tentatively TRBD1 or TRBD2 (7 bases each). This CDR3 region has 15 residues. From germline, CDR1 is LGHNA and CDR2 YSLEER. V was cut by 8 bases and J by 5 bases, with 18 bases left in between. The CDR3 spells CASASQGGRTGELFF. CDR3 DNA: TGCGCCAGCGCCTCCCAGGGGGGGCGAACCGGGGAGCTGTTTTTT.

The CDR3 region is CASSPGGTYYGYTF. CDR3 in DNA: TGTGCCAGCAGCCCGGGCGGGACCTACTATGGCTACACCTTC. The rearrangement links TRBV27 to TRBJ1-2, with D possibly being TRBD1 (5 bases). The CDR3 totals 14 residues. V lost 6 bases and J 3 bases, leaving 14 bases between the germline ends. Per germline, CDR1 MNHEY and CDR2 SMNVEV (reference sequence).

The J gene is TRBJ1-3, the V gene TRBV18; tentatively, D is TRBD1 (5 bases). Trimming shortened V by 2 bases and J by 0 bases, and 17 bases separated the two germline ends. This CDR3 region has 18 residues. Per germline, CDR1 KGHSH and CDR2 LQKENI. The CDR3 sequence is CASSPDRAASFSGNTIYF. The CDR3 nucleotides read TGTGCCAGCTCACCAGACAGAGCGGCCTCATTCTCTGGAAACACCATATATTTT.

V and J are TRBV6-5 and TRBJ2-2, with 7 bases fitting TRBD1. V gave up 9 bases and J gave up 0 bases; unmatched junction bases: 7. The length of the CDR3 is 15 residues. Per germline, CDR1 MNHEY and CDR2 SVGAGI. CDR3 nucleotide sequence: TGTGCCAGTCTCCTCGGGACAGCGAACACCGGGGAGCTGTTTTTT. Translating gives CASLLGTANTGELFF.

This chain uses TRBV5-4 with TRBJ1-1; 8 positions agree with TRBD1. J was trimmed by 1 base and V by 3 bases; bases with no gene match: 8. Germline CDR1 reads SGHNT; CDR2 reads YYREEE (reference sequence). The CDR3 runs 16 residues. CDR3 nucleotide sequence: TGTGCCAGCAGCTCAATAGGACAGGGAAGGAACACTGAAGCTTTCTTT. Amino acids: CASSSIGQGRNTEAFF. The full variable domain, rest sourced from reference TRBV5-4 and TRBJ1-1, is ETGVTQSPTHLIKTRGQQVTLRCSSQSGHNTVSWYQQALGQGPQFIFQYYREEENGRGNFPPRFSGLQFPNYSSELNVNALELDDSALYLCASSSIGQGRNTEAFFGQGTRLTVV.

This clone was observed a handful of times. This rearrangement joins TRBV4-1 to TRBJ1-5; D not resolved. The length of the CDR3 is 13 residues. The germline V and J ends were trimmed by 0 bases and 15 bases, with 15 bases remaining between them. In germline, CDR1 is MGHRA, CDR2 YSYEKL. The CDR3 nucleotides read TGCGCCAGCAGCCAAGAAGAATCAGCCCTTCGGCATTTT. Protein product: CASSQEESALRHF.

This chain uses TRBV21-1 with TRBJ1-4. TRBV21-1 is shown as a pseudogene. This CDR3 has 17 residues. The CDR3 region is CASSIRAEQVTNEKLFF. CDR3 nucleotides: TGTGCCAGCTCAATTCGTGCGGAGCAGGTAACTAATGAAAAACTGTTTTTT.

The rearrangement links TRBV28 to TRBJ1-3, with 7 nucleotides matching TRBD1. The ends lost 6 bases at V and 0 bases at J; junction bases unmatched: 8. The CDR3 length is 16 residues. Germline V gene sequence: CDR1 MDHEN, CDR2 SYDVKM. In nucleotides, the CDR3 is TGTGCCAGCAGCCACAGGGGACCCAGCTCTGGAAACACCATATATTTT. This encodes CASSHRGPSSGNTIYF.

This chain connects TRBV4-3 to TRBJ2-7, with D perhaps TRBD1 or TRBD2 (5 bases each). Germline lookup yields CDR1 LGHNA and CDR2 YSLEER. The V gene lost 3 bases and the J gene lost 4 bases, with 16 bases spanning the gap. This CDR3 is built from 15 residues. Written as DNA, the CDR3 is TGCGCCAGCAGCCAGGGGGAGACAGATATGTACGAGCAGTACTTC. Its translation: CASSQGETDMYEQYF.

The CDR3 loop reads CASSLVASGRGNEQFF. In nucleotides, the CDR3 is TGTGCCAGCAGCTTGGTGGCTAGCGGGAGGGGCAATGAGCAGTTCTTC. The chain carries TRBV5-6 and TRBJ2-1; 12 bases match TRBD2. Germline V gives CDR1 SGHDT, CDR2 YYEEEE. Trimming took 0 bases from V and 6 from J; bases not matched to a gene: 4. The CDR3 loop spans 16 amino acids.

This sequence joins TRBV7-3 and TRBJ2-1; D remains unclear. Germline V gene data show CDR1 as SGHTA and CDR2 as FQGTGA. The CDR3 extends over 13 amino acids. V lost 5 bases, J lost 8 bases, and 13 bases lay in between. CDR3 sequence (DNA): TGTGCCAGCAGCCCCGGGCCGAATGATGAGCAGTTCTTC. This sequence encodes CASSPGPNDEQFF. Complete variable domain (other parts from reference TRBV7-3 and TRBJ2-1): GAGVSQTPSNKVTEKGKYVELRCDPISGHTALYWYRQSLGQGPEFLIYFQGTGAADDSGLPNDRFFAVRPEGSVSTLKIQRTERGDSAVYLCASSPGPNDEQFFGPGTRLTVL.

V is TRBV3-1 (or the pseudogene TRBV3-2) and J is TRBJ1-1, with TRBD1 matching 7 bases. With V trimmed by 1 base and J by 7 bases, 9 bases remained unmatched. CDR1 and CDR2 from the germline V gene are LGHDT and YNNKEL (reference sequence). The length of the CDR3 is 15 residues. The CDR3 reads CASSQVPTGAGEAFF. In nucleotides, the CDR3 is TGTGCCAGCAGCCAAGTCCCCACAGGGGCGGGTGAAGCTTTCTTT.